This is a list of T cell receptor beta chains from one sample in a study of OX40 agonist ivuxolimab in advanced cancers. Only in-frame clones appear in the TCRdb table, and some are missing; sequencing was by immunoSEQ multiplex PCR. The table shows 79,000 or so clones, with 65% to 90% occurring only once. The sequencing used CD4+ or CD8+ T cells sorted from blood, collected in a trial of the OX40 agonist ivuxolimab. These TCRs come from an adult with an advanced solid tumor such as melanoma, head and neck, liver or kidney cancer. Each CDR3 is given with its conserved first and last residue. The order of the fields is clone size, J gene, D gene, V gene, CDR3 DNA, CDR3 protein. D genes are given only for firm matches. Clone size is given for some rows only: seen once, a few or many times, or a class if the clone is expanded.

NA TRBJ1-2 NA TRBV18 TGTGCCAGCTCACGTGAGGGGGACTATGGCTACACCTTC CASSREGDYGYTF
NA TRBJ1-2 NA TRBV18 TGTGCCAGCTCACCCGTGACAGAAAGCAACTATGGCTACACCTTC CASSPVTESNYGYTF
NA TRBJ1-2 NA TRBV2 TGTGCCAGCACCACCGAGGTGGGTGACTATGGCTACACCTTC CASTTEVGDYGYTF
NA TRBJ2-6 NA TRBV6-4 TGTGCCAGCAGTGCAAACGCAGGGGCGGGGGCCAACGTCCTGACTTTC CASSANAGAGANVLTF
NA TRBJ2-1 TRBD2 TRBV11-2 TGTGCCAGCAGCCGGGGACTAGCGGGGGGCCGAATGTTCTTC CASSRGLAGGRMFF
NA TRBJ1-1 NA TRBV6-5 TGTGCCAGCAGTTGGGGTAGGGACACTGAAGCTTTCTTT CASSWGRDTEAFF
NA TRBJ2-1 NA TRBV7-2 TGTGCCAGCAGCCAACTGGGGAGCTCCTACAATGAGCAGTTCTTC CASSQLGSSYNEQFF
few TRBJ1-3 NA TRBV2 TGTGCCACTCTCAATGGGCCCCTCTCTGGAAACACCATATATTTT CATLNGPLSGNTIYF
NA TRBJ2-6 NA TRBV13 TGTGCCAGCAGCTTAACAGGGCTCTCTGGGGCCAACGTCCTGACTTTC CASSLTGLSGANVLTF
NA TRBJ2-2 NA TRBV4-2 TGTGCCAGCAGCCAAGAGGGAGTCGCGGAGTTTAACACCGGGGAGCTGTTTTTT CASSQEGVAEFNTGELFF
once TRBJ1-1 TRBD1 TRBV18 TGTGCCAGCTCTCTCGACAGGGTTGAAGCTTTCTTT CASSLDRVEAFF
NA TRBJ2-5 NA TRBV7-2 TGTGCCAGCAGCTCACCCTCCTTAGGGACCCAGTACTTC CASSSPSLGTQYF
NA TRBJ2-3 NA TRBV9 TGTGCCAGCAGCGCCCCCCGTGGCGTCCCGGCAGATACGCAGTATTTT CASSAPRGVPADTQYF
once TRBJ1-2 NA TRBV19 TGTGCCAGTAGTCGCAGTTTAACTAACTATGGCTACACCTTC CASSRSLTNYGYTF
NA TRBJ1-2 TRBD1 TRBV7-2 TGTGCCAGCAGCCTAGACACAGGGGTTAGGGGCTACACCTTC CASSLDTGVRGYTF
NA TRBJ2-1 TRBD2 TRBV6-1 TGTGCCAGCACCGGGGGGGCCGGTTACAATGAGCAGTTCTTC CASTGGAGYNEQFF
NA TRBJ1-2 TRBD1 TRBV6-1 TGTGCCAGCAGGGCAGGGGGGTCGACTAACTATGGCTACACCTTC CASRAGGSTNYGYTF
NA TRBJ2-2 TRBD1 TRBV5-4 TGTGCCAGCAGCCAAGGGGGACAGTCTAACACCGGGGAGCTGTTTTTT CASSQGGQSNTGELFF
NA TRBJ1-1 TRBD1 TRBV7-2 TGTGCCAGCAGCCCAACCGGGACAGAGGGGACAAACACTGAAGCTTTCTTT CASSPTGTEGTNTEAFF
NA TRBJ1-2 TRBD1 TRBV2 TGTGCCAGCAGTGAGGAACCAGGACAGGGGAACTATGGCTACACCTTC CASSEEPGQGNYGYTF
once TRBJ1-2 NA TRBV29-1 TGCAGCGTTGGCCTCCGAGCCCCCTATGGCTACACCTTC CSVGLRAPYGYTF
NA TRBJ1-5 NA TRBV30 TGTGCCCATGGGGGGCCCATAAATCAGCCCCAGCATTTT CAHGGPINQPQHF
NA TRBJ1-5 TRBD1 TRBV6-6 TGTGCCAGCAGGACCGGACAGGGAGCGGGCCAGCCCCAGCATTTT CASRTGQGAGQPQHF
NA TRBJ1-5 NA TRBV7-9 TGTGCCTCACAACGGGACAGCAATCAGCCCCAGCATTTT CASQRDSNQPQHF
NA TRBJ1-6 NA TRBV27 TGTGCCAGCAGGGGGACCAGCACCGCGAGCTCCTATAATTCACCCCTCCACTTT CASRGTSTASSYNSPLHF
NA TRBJ2-1 TRBD1 TRBV7-3 TGTGCCAGCAGCTTAAGGATGGGGACAGTCTACAATGAGCAGTTCTTC CASSLRMGTVYNEQFF
NA TRBJ1-4 NA TRBV6-5 TGTGCCAGCAGTTACGTCGGAGCAACTAATGAAAAACTGTTTTTT CASSYVGATNEKLFF